This entry is about one T cell receptor (beta chain). The antigen it binds to is not known. Per-base quality was not reported, and no clone a single base away is much larger than it. Genomic DNA was extracted from sorted cells with the Quick-DNA Microprep Kit. Amplification of TCRbeta DNA was done with the immunoSEQ hsTCRbeta kit, following the protocol from the manufacturer. An Illumina MiSeq instrument was used to sequence the TCRbeta libraries. The paper's data handling went like this. Once out-of-frame sequences had been removed, more than 2 million distinct TCRbeta sequences were left, which works out to an average of roughly 70,000 per individual. Two values were used to score each individual: the count of over 150 previously reported CMV-associated TCRbeta sequences and the total count of productive distinct TCRbeta sequences. A beta-binomial model was reimplemented in Python, and random forests from scikit-learn, run with default parameters, were trained on data from the US cohort. Classifier performance on the Belgian cohort was summarized as median AUC with percentile confidence intervals over 10,000 bootstrap iterations. The clones in this table, taken by TCRdb from immuneACCESS, are in-frame only. Not every clone is retained; where verified, under half of the shortfall comes from an unresolved V gene, and the cause of the rest is unknown. The DNA gave D and trimming, while V, J and clone size come from that table. The sample includes approximately 61,000 clones, with around four fifths observed a single time. The ten top clones hold 0.88% of the sample.

A FACSAria II was used to sort memory CD4+ T cells, defined as single viable CD3+CD4+CD8-CD45RO+ cells. CMV serostatus was assessed using a Roche Elecsys assay, by which serum IgG against CMV pp150, pp28, p38 and p52 was detected. Following thawing, total CD4+ T cells were enriched through positive selection using CD4 magnetic microbeads. Samples originated from another study that specifically interrogated the CD4+ T cell memory repertoire. Peripheral blood mononuclear cells were isolated and cryopreserved according to standard operating procedures, and serum was kept at -80 degrees C. The staining relied on CD3-PerCP (BW264/56), CD4-APC (RPA-T4), CD45RO-PE (UCHT1) and CD8-Pacific Orange (3B5) antibodies, and Sytox blue was used to exclude non-viable cells. Taken from cysteine to phenylalanine, the CDR3 has 17 residues. Only CDR3 DNA remains: 51 bases, in frame from the first base. CDR1 and CDR2 were assigned from the germline V gene as LGHNT and FRNRAP. V is pruned by 7 bases and J by 4 bases, leaving 9 bases of the junction without a gene match.

This entry belongs to a study of memory CD4+ T cells and cytomegalovirus serostatus (dated by TCRdb to about 2019). Background for the entire study: The 35 or so healthy Belgian adults in the cohort included 9 who were CMV seropositive and 24 who were CMV seronegative. To replicate a published TCR-based CMV serostatus classifier, the study sequenced CD4+ memory TCRbeta repertoires from a Belgian cohort whose cytomegalovirus serostatus was known.

Overall results and qualifications from the work: Only CD4+CD45RO+ memory cells were sequenced, in contrast to the original study, in which naive and memory CD4+ and CD8+ populations were covered. Results were interpreted as suggesting that the CMV-associated TCR signature is largely present in the CD4+ memory repertoire. CMV serostatus prediction reached a median bootstrapped AUC of roughly 0.96 with the original framework and over 0.8 with a US-trained random forest. On the Belgian cohort, the classifier built on the original framework reached a median bootstrapped AUC of about 0.95, with a 95% CI of 0.76-1.00. Of 164 previously reported CMV-associated TCRbeta sequences, 60 to 85 appeared in the CD4+ memory repertoires, each in one to five individuals.

Specimen: memory CD4+ T cells from blood. The sequence is built from TRBV12-5 and TRBJ2-1, with 14 bases aligning to TRBD2. The source of this sequence is an adult in good health and CMV-seronegative. CDR3 loop: CASAAGTSGGLYNEQFF. The sequence in DNA is TGTGCTAGTGCCGCCGGGACTAGCGGGGGTTTATACAATGAGCAGTTCTTC.